This T cell receptor (beta chain) was sequenced during a study of cytomegalovirus exposure and HLA in healthy donors. Study results and limitations: Later analysis associated a missense DCLRE1C variant with TCR beta V- and J-gene trimming. In an earlier analysis, about 87% or about 30%: the productive usage of most TCR beta V segments. Upon later analysis, TCR association rates were observed to vary by HLA locus, being highest for DRB1 and lowest for HLA-C.

The germline V gene encodes CDR1 MGHRA and CDR2 YSYEKL. The CDR3 consists of 13 residues. After removal of 2 bases from V and 6 bases from J, the junction contained 3 bases not matched to a gene. A remark on this clone: Its antigen is not known.

Primers for the PCR totalled 60 Vbeta and 13 Jbeta. Per the original methods: A later analysis tallied 80 million or so unique TCR beta chains, around 9.9 million of them shared. Clones were read by immunoSEQ multiplex PCR, and TCRdb kept only the in-frame ones, dropping some. D and trimming come from the DNA, and the V and J calls and clone size come from that table. Of about 97,000 clones in the sample, about 80% were seen once. The sequencing sample was made of PBMCs. The chain uses TRBV4-1 and TRBJ1-2, with TRBD1 matching 7 bases. The TCR originated in a male donor in good health and CMV-seropositive. The CDR3 spells CASSQRGRNGYTF. In DNA, the CDR3 is TGCGCCAGCAGCCAAAGGGGGCGGAATGGCTACACCTTC.